This T cell receptor beta chain was identified during a study of identifying expanded T cells in peripheral blood (dated by TCRdb to the late 2010s). About the full investigation: Technical replicates were generated by sequencing separate aliquots of the same genomic DNA pool, with four replicates compared pairwise. Overall study results and their limits: The beta-binomial model significantly reduced the number of clones called differentially abundant and the false-positive rate across all healthy-donor time intervals. In all healthy donors, the variance in clone template counts between samples taken two to three weeks apart rose significantly as total template count increased. The authors expected that over much longer intervals, such as months to years, biological variance in healthy repertoires might increase even further. Between technical replicates the binomial model flagged approximately 1.2 differentially abundant clones, whereas over two weeks the binomial model flagged about 16.4 and over about four weeks around 18.

Comment on this clone: Its antigen remains undetermined. Base qualities are not recorded, but no much larger clone differs from it by a single base.

During the collection period, no infections or other immune events were recorded for the healthy donors. Healthy-donor blood repertoires served as a training cohort to calibrate time-dependent variance in a beta-binomial model of T-cell clone differential abundance. The training cohort was composed of approximately 10 healthy donors, 3 female and 7 male. Donor ages ranged from 29 to 64 years, with an average of 43 years. Whole blood, obtained from a commercial supplier, was collected from each healthy donor at three time points spaced about 2 weeks apart. For immunosequencing, genomic DNA was extracted from unsorted whole blood. The immunoSEQ Assay, which relies on bias-controlled multiplex PCR amplification of genomic DNA, was used to profile TCRbeta CDR3 regions. The original methods were these. To quantify the absolute abundance of each unique TCRbeta CDR3 region, the sequences were collapsed and filtered. Differential abundance was tested with a binomial (Fisher-equivalent) model and with a beta-binomial model adding time-dependent variance fitted from healthy donors. Clones with fewer than 5 combined templates were excluded, and clones with Benjamini-Hochberg FDR below 0.01 were called differentially abundant. In the beta-binomial model, variance was expressed as a function of the total template count across the two samples, in the form v = (b*log(k)+a)^2. The table comes from immuneACCESS by way of TCRdb, which keeps in-frame sequences with V and J called. Part of the clones is missing from these tables; in studies checked, under half for an unresolved V gene and the rest for unknown reasons. For V, J and clone size, that table is used; D and trimming come from the DNA. The sample table holds roughly 75,000 clones, of which almost 90% were seen once. The ten top clones hold 3.3% of the sample.

After removal of 0 bases from V and 5 bases from J, the junction retains 4 bases not matched to a gene. For CDR1 and CDR2, the germline V gene lists SGHRS and YFSETQ. Reading from cysteine to phenylalanine, the CDR3 counts 16 amino acids. Only the CDR3 DNA stays, 48 bases, in frame from base 1. This TCR was sampled from a person between 18 and 70 years old in good health. The rearranged segments are TRBV5-1 and TRBJ2-7, with 14 bases matching TRBD2. Sequencing was done on a sample of blood. The encoded CDR3 is CASSLGGTSGSNEQYF. The DNA reads TGCGCCAGCAGCTTGGGGGGGACTAGCGGGAGCAACGAGCAGTACTTC.